This is a list of T cell receptor beta chains from one sample in a study of CD8+CD57+ T cells in acquired aplastic anemia. TCRdb itself ran the reads through MiXCR, one entry per CDR3 protein. The sample lists about 40,000 distinct CDR3 sequences; less than 65% were seen once. The sequenced sample consisted of sorted CD4+, CD8+, or CD8+CD57+ T cells (not recorded which) from PBMCs. These receptors were collected from a human donor with aplastic anemia. Both conserved end residues are trimmed from each CDR3. The order of the fields is clone size, CDR3 length, V gene, CDR3 protein. Clone sizes are given selectively: once, few, many, or a class where the clone is expanded.

-,11,TRBV15,ATTTGPANTQY
-,12,TRBV12-3/TRBV12-4,ASSLGQYTGELF
few,9,TRBV7-6,ASSLISPLH
few,13,TRBV5-8,ASSLGQNHGNTIY
many,12,TRBV4-3,ASSQEAGRDTQY
-,13,TRBV11-2,ASSPVEKGAAEQY
-,13,TRBV15,ASSLRRESLDEQY
-,13,TRBV15,ATSREGSSNSPLH
few,10,TRBV28,ASSFGVNTIY
-,11,TRBV20-1,SATGQNSYGYT
-,12,TRBV9,ASSEGPANPPLH
many,13,TRBV5-1,ASSPTPGPYNEQF
many,15,TRBV6-1,ASSEVWGGGLNTEAF
-,11,TRBV15,ARGTSGQETQY
-,10,TRBV29-1,SVGMEGTEAF
many,12,TRBV29-1,SVDGGGSTYEQY
-,11,TRBV25-1,ASTPGANSPLY
-,12,TRBV29-1,SVLGLAGDYEQY
-,11,TRBV2,ASKESRAYEQY
-,11,TRBV2,ASNNRGQTEAF
-,12,TRBV20-1,SADGGGGNQPQH
-,13,TRBV7-6,ASSLGRGSNQPQH
-,13,TRBV7-2,ASSWGQGSNYGYT
-,12,TRBV20-1,SARGGREPYEQY
-,16,TRBV10-3,AISESKAGIASNQPQH
-,15,TRBV14,ASSLYGQSHVNTEAF
-,13,TRBV19,ASSPWTGANSPLH
few,13,TRBV3-1,ASSHVAGATYEQY
-,13,TRBV19,ASSIDGSYNQPQH
-,10,TRBV9,ASSALGDGYT
-,15,TRBV5-1,ASRPSGTGGYGTEAF
many,13,TRBV7-2,ASSFSDRLNTEAF